The source of this TCR beta chain is a study of T cell responses to AZD1222 COVID-19 vaccine. Study observations and caveats: Baseline serostatus was positive in only six AZD1222 recipients.

The germline gives CDR1 WSHSY, CDR2 SAAADI. Germline trimming cut 6 bases from V and 4 bases from J; bases unmatched to any gene: 0. This CDR3 is built from 13 residues. The data were produced by immunoSEQ multiplex PCR, yet TCRdb's version contains in-frame clones alone and is incomplete. The sample lists 95,000 to 150,000 clones, roughly 91% occurring once. With respect to this clone: No antigen is known for it.

The source material was peripheral blood, sampled on day 0 of AZD1222 vaccination. V usage is TRBV10-2 and J usage is TRBJ1-5; TRBD1 matches 10 bases. The origin of this receptor is an adult in good health. The DNA of the CDR3 is TGCGCCAGCAGGGGACAGGGGAATCAGCCCCAGCATTTT. Its protein is CASRGQGNQPQHF.